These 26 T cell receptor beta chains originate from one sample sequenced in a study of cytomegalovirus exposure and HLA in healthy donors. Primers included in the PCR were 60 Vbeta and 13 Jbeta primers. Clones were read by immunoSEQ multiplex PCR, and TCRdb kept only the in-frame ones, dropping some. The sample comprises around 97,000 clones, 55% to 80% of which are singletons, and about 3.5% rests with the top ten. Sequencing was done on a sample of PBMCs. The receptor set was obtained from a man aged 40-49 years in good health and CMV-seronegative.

CDR3 residues: CASSYRRQETQYF. The CDR3 coding sequence is TGTGCCAGCAGTTACAGGCGGCAAGAGACCCAGTACTTC. The gene calls are TRBV6-6 and TRBJ2-5; D unclear. Trimming stripped 2 bases from V and 2 bases from J, with 6 bases between. Germline CDR1 and CDR2: MNHNY and SVGAGI (reference sequence). The CDR3 loop spans 13 amino acids.

The CDR3 DNA follows: TGTGCCAGCAGCGCCAGGGGGCGTCAGCCCCAGCATTTT. Its protein is CASSARGRQPQHF. V is TRBV2 and J is TRBJ1-5; TRBD1 aligns across 8 bases. V lost 6 bases and J lost 6; bases outside the gene matches: 4. This CDR3 contains 13 residues. Per germline, CDR1 SNHLY and CDR2 FYNNEI.

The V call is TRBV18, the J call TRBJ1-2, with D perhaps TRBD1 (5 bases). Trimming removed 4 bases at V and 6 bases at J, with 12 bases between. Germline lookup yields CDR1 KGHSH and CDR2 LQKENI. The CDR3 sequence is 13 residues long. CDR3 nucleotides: TGTGCCAGCTCACAGGGGAACGAGGATGGCTACACCTTC. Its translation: CASSQGNEDGYTF.

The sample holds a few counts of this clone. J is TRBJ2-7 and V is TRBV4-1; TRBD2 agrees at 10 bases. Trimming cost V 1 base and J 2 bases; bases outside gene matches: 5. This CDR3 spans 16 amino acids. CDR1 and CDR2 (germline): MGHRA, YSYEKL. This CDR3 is CASSQGTLAGAYEQYF. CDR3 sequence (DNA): TGCGCCAGCAGCCAAGGGACCCTAGCGGGGGCCTACGAGCAGTACTTC.

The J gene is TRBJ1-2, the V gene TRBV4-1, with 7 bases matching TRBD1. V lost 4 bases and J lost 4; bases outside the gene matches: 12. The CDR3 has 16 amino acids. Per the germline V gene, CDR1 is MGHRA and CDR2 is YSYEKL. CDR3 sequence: CASSPIADRASYGYTF. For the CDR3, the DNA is TGCGCCAGCAGCCCCATCGCCGACAGGGCCTCCTATGGCTACACCTTC.

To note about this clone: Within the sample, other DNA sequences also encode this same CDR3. In DNA form, the CDR3 reads TGTGCCAGCAGTTTCAGGGGAACTAATGAAAAACTGTTTTTT. It is translated as CASSFRGTNEKLFF. V is TRBV28 and J is TRBJ1-4; tentative D call: TRBD1 (6 bases). V was clipped by 3 bases and J by 1 base, with 6 bases between them. The CDR3 runs to 14 residues. CDR1 and CDR2 from the germline V gene are MDHEN and SYDVKM.

Here the CDR3 DNA reads TGTGCCAGCAGCGCCACTTGGGACAGGGGGACTGAAGCTTTCTTT. It specifies CASSATWDRGTEAFF. The J gene is TRBJ1-1, the V gene TRBV7-2; 11 nucleotides match TRBD1. V shed 5 bases and J 5 bases; nucleotides not matched to a gene: 7. Germline CDR1 reads SGHTA; CDR2 reads FQGNSA. This CDR3 has 15 residues.

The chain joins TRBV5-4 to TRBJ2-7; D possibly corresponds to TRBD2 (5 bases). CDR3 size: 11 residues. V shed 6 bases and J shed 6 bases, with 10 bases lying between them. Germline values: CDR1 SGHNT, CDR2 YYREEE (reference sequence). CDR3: CASTRGSEQYF. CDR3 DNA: TGTGCCAGCACTAGAGGGAGCGAGCAGTACTTC.

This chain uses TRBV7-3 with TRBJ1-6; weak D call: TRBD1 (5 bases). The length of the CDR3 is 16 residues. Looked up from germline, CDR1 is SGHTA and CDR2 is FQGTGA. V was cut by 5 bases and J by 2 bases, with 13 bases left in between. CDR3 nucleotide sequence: TGTGCCAGCAGCCCGACGGGGGGTACCTATAATTCACCCCTCCACTTT. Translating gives CASSPTGGTYNSPLHF.

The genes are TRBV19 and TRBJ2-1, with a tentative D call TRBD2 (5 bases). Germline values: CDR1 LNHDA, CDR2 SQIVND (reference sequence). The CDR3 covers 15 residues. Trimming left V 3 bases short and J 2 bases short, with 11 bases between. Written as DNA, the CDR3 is TGTGCCAGTAGTATTCGGGGTCAGCCCTACAATGAGCAGTTCTTC. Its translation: CASSIRGQPYNEQFF. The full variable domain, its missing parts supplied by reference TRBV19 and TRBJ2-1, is DGGITQSPKYLFRKEGQNVTLSCEQNLNHDAMYWYRQDPGQGLRLIYYSQIVNDFQKGDIAEGYSVSREKKESFPLTVTSAQKNPTAFYLCASSIRGQPYNEQFFGPGTRLTVL.

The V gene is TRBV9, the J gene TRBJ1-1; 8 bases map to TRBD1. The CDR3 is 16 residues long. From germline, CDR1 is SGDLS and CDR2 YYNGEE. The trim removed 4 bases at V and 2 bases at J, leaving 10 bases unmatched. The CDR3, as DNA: TGTGCCAGCAGCTTTTACCAGGGGGCGGATAACACTGAAGCTTTCTTT. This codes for CASSFYQGADNTEAFF.

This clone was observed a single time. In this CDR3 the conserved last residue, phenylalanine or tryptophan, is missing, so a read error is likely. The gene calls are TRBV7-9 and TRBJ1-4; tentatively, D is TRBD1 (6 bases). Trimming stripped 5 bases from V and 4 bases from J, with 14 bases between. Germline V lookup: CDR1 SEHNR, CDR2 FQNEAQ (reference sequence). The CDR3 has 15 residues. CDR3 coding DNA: TGTGCCAGCAGCCCATCCGGACAGCTTAATGAAAAACTGTTTGTT. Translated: CASSPSGQLNEKLFV.

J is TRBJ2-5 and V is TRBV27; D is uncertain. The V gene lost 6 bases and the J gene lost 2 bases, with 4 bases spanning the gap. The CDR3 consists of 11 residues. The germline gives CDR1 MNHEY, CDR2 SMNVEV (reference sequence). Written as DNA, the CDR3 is TGTGCCAGCAGACAACAAGAGACCCAGTACTTC. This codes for CASRQQETQYF.

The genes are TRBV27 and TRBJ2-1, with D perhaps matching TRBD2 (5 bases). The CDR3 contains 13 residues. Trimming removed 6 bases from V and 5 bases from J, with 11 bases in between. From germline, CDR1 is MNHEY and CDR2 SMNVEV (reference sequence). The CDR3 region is CASRVDLDNEQFF. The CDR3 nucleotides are TGTGCCAGCAGAGTGGACTTGGACAATGAGCAGTTCTTC.

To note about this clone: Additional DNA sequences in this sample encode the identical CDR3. The CDR3 loop reads CASRGQLNQPQHF. The CDR3 region has the DNA TGTGCCAGCAGAGGACAGCTCAATCAGCCCCAGCATTTT. The V gene is TRBV2, the J gene TRBJ1-5; possibly TRBD1 for D (6 bases). CDR3 length: 13 amino acids. The germline V gene encodes CDR1 SNHLY and CDR2 FYNNEI. Trimming shortened V by 6 bases and J by 3 bases, and 9 bases separated the two germline ends.

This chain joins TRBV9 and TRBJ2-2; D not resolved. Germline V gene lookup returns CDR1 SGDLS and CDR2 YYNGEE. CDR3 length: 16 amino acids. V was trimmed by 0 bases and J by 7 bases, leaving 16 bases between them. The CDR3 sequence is CASSVGGLPYGGELFF. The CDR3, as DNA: TGTGCCAGCAGCGTAGGAGGCCTCCCCTATGGCGGGGAGCTGTTTTTT.

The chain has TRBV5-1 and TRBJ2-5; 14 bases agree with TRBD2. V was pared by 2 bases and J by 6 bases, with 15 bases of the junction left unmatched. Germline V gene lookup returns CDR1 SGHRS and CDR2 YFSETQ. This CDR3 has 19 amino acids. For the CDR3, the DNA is TGCGCCAGCAGCTTCCTTGGCCCCGATGGGACTAGCGGGGGTCAGACCCAGTACTTC. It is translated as CASSFLGPDGTSGGQTQYF.

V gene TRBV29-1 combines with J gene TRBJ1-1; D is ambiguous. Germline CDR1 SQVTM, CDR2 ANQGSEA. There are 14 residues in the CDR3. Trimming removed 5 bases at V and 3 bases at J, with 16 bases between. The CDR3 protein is CSVSLGKRDTEAFF. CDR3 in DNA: TGCAGCGTTTCCCTTGGGAAGAGGGACACTGAAGCTTTCTTT.

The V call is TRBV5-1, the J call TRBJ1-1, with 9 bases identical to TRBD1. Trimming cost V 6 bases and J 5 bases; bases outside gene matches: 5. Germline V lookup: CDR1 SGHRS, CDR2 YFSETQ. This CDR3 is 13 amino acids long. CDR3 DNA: TGCGCCAGCAAACAGGGGGCGCGTACTGAAGCTTTCTTT. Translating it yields CASKQGARTEAFF.

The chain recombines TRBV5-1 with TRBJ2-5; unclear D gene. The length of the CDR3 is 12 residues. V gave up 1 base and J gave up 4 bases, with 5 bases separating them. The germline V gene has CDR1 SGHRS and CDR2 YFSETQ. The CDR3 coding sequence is TGCGCCAGCAGCTTGCCCAGAGAGACCCAGTACTTC. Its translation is CASSLPRETQYF.

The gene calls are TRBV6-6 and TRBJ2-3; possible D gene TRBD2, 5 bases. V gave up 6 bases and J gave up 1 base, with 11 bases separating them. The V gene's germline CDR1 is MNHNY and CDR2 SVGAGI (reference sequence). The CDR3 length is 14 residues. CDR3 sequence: CASSHSEGTDTQYF. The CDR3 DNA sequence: TGTGCCAGCAGCCACTCGGAGGGCACAGATACGCAGTATTTT.

The CDR3 reads CAISGGGYEQYF. The CDR3 coding sequence is TGTGCCATCAGTGGAGGGGGCTACGAGCAGTACTTC. This sequence joins TRBV10-3 and TRBJ2-7; a possible D gene is TRBD1 (6 bases). The CDR3 contains 12 residues. The germline V and J ends were trimmed by 4 bases and 3 bases, with 7 bases remaining between them. CDR1 and CDR2 (germline): ENHRY, SYGVKD.

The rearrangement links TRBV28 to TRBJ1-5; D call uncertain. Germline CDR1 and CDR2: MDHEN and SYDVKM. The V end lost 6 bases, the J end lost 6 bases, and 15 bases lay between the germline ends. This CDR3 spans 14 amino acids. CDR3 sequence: CASSLGGGSQPQHF. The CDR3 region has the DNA TGTGCCAGCAGCCTCGGTGGCGGTAGTCAGCCCCAGCATTTT.

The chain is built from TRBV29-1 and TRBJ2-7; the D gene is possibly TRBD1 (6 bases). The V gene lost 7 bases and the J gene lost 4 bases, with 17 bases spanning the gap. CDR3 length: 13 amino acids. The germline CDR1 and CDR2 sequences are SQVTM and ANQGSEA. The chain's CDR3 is CSALLGDTYEQYF. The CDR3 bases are TGCAGCGCCCTTCTGGGGGACACATACGAGCAGTACTTC.

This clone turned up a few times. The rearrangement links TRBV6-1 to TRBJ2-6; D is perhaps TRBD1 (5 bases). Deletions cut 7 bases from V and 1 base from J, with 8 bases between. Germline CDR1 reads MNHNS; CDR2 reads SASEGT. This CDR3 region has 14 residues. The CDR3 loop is CASTRTSGANVLTF. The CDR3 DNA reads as TGTGCCAGCACTAGGACATCTGGGGCCAACGTCCTGACTTTC.

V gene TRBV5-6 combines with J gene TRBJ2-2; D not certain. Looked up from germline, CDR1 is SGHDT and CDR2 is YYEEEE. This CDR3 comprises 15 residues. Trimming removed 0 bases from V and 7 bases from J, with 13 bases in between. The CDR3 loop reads CASSLGVRFVGELFF. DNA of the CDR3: TGTGCCAGCAGCTTGGGTGTGAGGTTTGTCGGGGAGCTGTTTTTT.